This passage covers 30 T cell receptor beta chains from one sample sequenced in a study of blood T cells in healthy people across ages. PCR was performed a second time for about 6 to 11 cycles using a sample-barcoded 5' primer and a J-beta primer mix. Each CDR3 protein is one row after TCRdb ran MiXCR on the 5' RACE reads. This table has 700,000 to 950,000 distinct CDR3 sequences, nearly 60% appearing once. The sequenced material came from blood. These TCRs come from a man in his thirties or forties in good health.

V usage is TRBV5-1 and J usage is TRBJ2-7; D possibly corresponds to TRBD1 (6 bases). The CDR3 contains 12 residues. The V end lost 3 bases, the J end lost 9 bases, and 13 bases lay between the germline ends. Germline V gene sequence: CDR1 SGHRS, CDR2 YFSETQ. CDR3 loop: CASSYEDRTQYF. CDR3 DNA sequence: TGCGCCAGCAGCTACGAAGACAGGACGCAGTACTTC.

V and J are TRBV28 and TRBJ2-1; D possibly corresponds to TRBD1 (5 bases). The V gene lost 5 bases and the J gene lost 0 bases, with 11 bases spanning the gap. The CDR3 consists of 15 residues. The V gene's germline CDR1 is MDHEN and CDR2 SYDVKM. The CDR3 reads CASSQTGISYNEQFF. The CDR3 DNA reads as TGTGCCAGCAGTCAAACAGGAATCTCCTACAATGAGCAGTTCTTC.

This clonotype showed up just a few times. This CDR3 is CASSLRLDTQYF. CDR3 DNA: TGTGCCAGCAGTCTCCGACTAGATACGCAGTATTTT. The rearrangement links TRBV12-3 or TRBV12-4 to TRBJ2-3; D is unresolved. V was trimmed by 5 bases and J by 5 bases, leaving 8 bases between them. This CDR3 spans 12 amino acids.

V gene TRBV20-1 combines with J gene TRBJ2-5; possibly TRBD2 for D (6 bases). There are 15 residues in the CDR3. Germline V gives CDR1 DFQATT, CDR2 SNEGSKA (reference sequence). V lost 0 bases and J lost 0, with 11 bases in between. CDR3 sequence (DNA): TGCAGTGCTAGAGATAACGCGGGGTACCAAGAGACCCAGTACTTC. It is translated as CSARDNAGYQETQYF.

This clonotype has a handful of counts. This chain connects TRBV7-3 to TRBJ1-2; no definite D call. V shed 8 bases and J shed 8 bases, with 12 bases lying between them. The CDR3 extends over 11 amino acids. Germline V gives CDR1 SGHTA, CDR2 FQGTGA. The CDR3 region has the DNA TGTGCCAGCTCGTCCGGCCGCGGCTACACCTTC. Its protein is CASSSGRGYTF.

The genes are TRBV2 and TRBJ2-1; the D is unclear. Germline V gene lookup returns CDR1 SNHLY and CDR2 FYNNEI. Trimming took 5 bases from V and 8 from J, leaving 13 bases between them. This CDR3 has 13 residues. The CDR3 spells CASSSVAFHEQFF. For the CDR3, the DNA is TGTGCCAGCAGTAGCGTCGCCTTCCATGAGCAGTTCTTC. The variable domain in full, completed from reference TRBV2 and TRBJ2-1, reads EPEVTQTPSHQVTQMGQEVILRCVPISNHLYFYWYRQILGQKVEFLVSFYNNEISEKSEIFDDQFSVERPDGSNFTLKIRSTKLEDSAMYFCASSSVAFHEQFFGPGTRLTVL.

This clonotype has a handful of counts. The chain uses TRBV6-6 and TRBJ2-7; 12 bases line up with TRBD2. The assigned J gene may be wrong: the sequence end matches TRBJ2-5 better. Per the germline V gene, CDR1 is MNHNY and CDR2 is SVGAGI (reference sequence). The CDR3 has 13 amino acids. The CDR3 bases are TGTGCCAGCCTAGCGGGGGGGCAGGAGACCCAGTACTTC. Encoded protein: CASLAGGQETQYF.

Turning to this clonotype: This could be a read error, since a much larger clone is one nucleotide away. The chain is built from TRBV29-1 and TRBJ2-1; TRBD1 agrees at 8 bases. The CDR3 sequence is 13 residues long. Per germline, CDR1 SQVTM and CDR2 ANQGSEA. The CDR3 sequence is CGAARTDRGEQFF. For the CDR3, the DNA is TGCGGCGCTGCTCGTACCGACAGGGGCGAGCAGTTCTTC.

This clonotype appeared a few times. The junction shows a germline mismatch at one end, possibly a read error. This chain links TRBV4-3 with TRBJ1-6; 7 bases fit TRBD1. Germline CDR1 and CDR2: LGHNA and YSLEER. The CDR3 spans 16 residues. CDR3 loop: CASSQGQGTVESPPHF. The CDR3 bases are TGCGCCAGCAGCCAAGGTCAGGGGACAGTAGAATCACCCCCCCACTTT.

The J gene is TRBJ2-3, the V gene TRBV7-2; TRBD1 is a possible D gene (5 bases). Between the trimmed V and J ends, which lost 5 bases and 3 bases, there was a span of 15 bases. CDR3 length: 15 amino acids. CDR1 and CDR2 (germline): SGHTA, FQGNSA. CDR3 protein: CASSTQGQGTDTQYF. For the CDR3, the DNA is TGTGCCAGCAGCACCCAGGGTCAGGGAACAGATACGCAGTATTTT. The entire variable domain, with the rest obtained from reference TRBV7-2 and TRBJ2-3, is as follows: GAGVSQSPSNKVTEKGKDVELRCDPISGHTALYWYRQSLGQGLEFLIYFQGNSAPDKSGLPSDRFSAERTGGSVSTLTIQRTQQEDSAVYLCASSTQGQGTDTQYFGPGTRLTVL.

The chain combines TRBV30 with TRBJ1-1; 8 nucleotides align to TRBD1. CDR3 length: 15 residues. CDR1 GTSNPN and CDR2 SVGIG come from the germline V gene (reference sequence). V trimming: 1 base; J trimming: 5 bases; junction bases outside the gene matches: 9. In nucleotides, the CDR3 is TGTGCCTGGAGTGGGCCAGGGGGCCAAGGTACTGAAGCTTTCTTT. Its protein product is CAWSGPGGQGTEAFF.

The CDR3 here is CASSFTSGGQNIQYF. The DNA for the CDR3 is TGTGCCAGCAGTTTCACTAGCGGGGGGCAAAACATTCAGTACTTC. The chain couples TRBV12-3 or TRBV12-4 to TRBJ2-4; 12 bases are shared with TRBD2. The ends lost 3 bases at V and 5 bases at J; junction bases unmatched: 2. CDR3 length: 15 amino acids.

The rearrangement joins TRBV9 to TRBJ2-5; a weak D match, TRBD2 (5 bases). The CDR3 sequence is 15 residues long. The germline gives CDR1 SGDLS, CDR2 YYNGEE. The V and J ends lost 0 bases and 2 bases respectively, with 11 bases between them. This CDR3 is CASSVVSSVQETQYF. In DNA form, the CDR3 reads TGTGCCAGCAGCGTAGTCAGTAGCGTACAAGAGACCCAGTACTTC.

V usage is TRBV3-1 and J usage is TRBJ2-7; D remains unclear. Trimming pared 4 bases from V and 1 base from J, leaving 11 bases between. CDR3 length: 14 residues. CDR1 is LGHDT and CDR2 is YNNKEL in the germline V gene (reference sequence). CDR3: CASSLRHRSYEQYF. The DNA for the CDR3 is TGTGCCAGCAGCCTCCGGCACAGATCCTACGAGCAGTACTTC.

V usage is TRBV13 and J usage is TRBJ2-5, with no clear D. This CDR3 contains 15 residues. Germline loops: CDR1 PRHDT, CDR2 FYEKMQ (reference sequence). V was cut by 1 base and J by 3 bases, with 12 bases left in between. CDR3 loop: CASSLVLGKKETQYF. CDR3 nucleotide sequence: TGTGCCAGCAGCTTAGTTCTGGGAAAGAAAGAGACCCAGTACTTC. The variable domain in full, completed from reference TRBV13 and TRBJ2-5, reads AAGVIQSPRHLIKEKRETATLKCYPIPRHDTVYWYQQGPGQDPQFLISFYEKMQSDKGSIPDRFSAQQFSDYHSELNMSSLELGDSALYFCASSLVLGKKETQYFGPGTRLLVL.

The chain combines TRBV6-1 with TRBJ2-7; no definite D call. Germline V gene data show CDR1 as MNHNS and CDR2 as SASEGT. CDR3 length equals 13 residues. V lost 0 bases, J lost 9 bases, and 12 bases lay in between. Here the CDR3 DNA reads TGTGCCAGCAGTGAAGCGCGAAAGGACCGGCAGTACTTC. This sequence encodes CASSEARKDRQYF.

This chain links TRBV7-2 with TRBJ2-3; TRBD2 matches 7 bases. With V trimmed by 5 bases and J by 5 bases, 22 bases remained unmatched. The CDR3 extends over 19 amino acids. Germline lookup yields CDR1 SGHTA and CDR2 FQGNSA. The CDR3 reads CASSRTNTGTTQEGDTQYF. The CDR3 DNA sequence: TGTGCCAGCAGCCGCACTAACACCGGGACTACTCAGGAGGGAGATACGCAGTATTTT.

The chain employs TRBV10-3 and TRBJ2-1; possible D gene TRBD2, 5 bases. Deletions cut 9 bases from V and 5 bases from J, with 14 bases between. This CDR3 is 13 amino acids long. The germline gives CDR1 ENHRY, CDR2 SYGVKD. CDR3 nucleotides: TGTGCCATAGCCCCGGACTTAAACAATGAGCAGTTCTTC. This sequence encodes CAIAPDLNNEQFF.

The V and J genes are TRBV6-5 and TRBJ2-3; D call uncertain. The germline V gene encodes CDR1 MNHEY and CDR2 SVGAGI. V was cut by 8 bases and J by 4 bases, with 13 bases left in between. This CDR3 comprises 13 residues. The CDR3: CASRAPGADTQYF. DNA of the CDR3: TGTGCCAGCCGGGCCCCTGGGGCAGATACGCAGTATTTT.

The table lists this clonotype with many counts. J is TRBJ2-7 and V is TRBV7-3; D is uncertain. V lost 0 bases to trimming and J lost 5 bases, with 8 bases between them. There are 13 residues in the CDR3. Germline V lookup: CDR1 SGHTA, CDR2 FQGTGA. The CDR3 region has the DNA TGTGCCAGCAGCTTAACCCTTGGCAACGAGCAGTACTTC. This translates into CASSLTLGNEQYF. The full variable domain, in which reference TRBV7-3 and TRBJ2-7 provide the parts outside the CDR3, is GAGVSQTPSNKVTEKGKYVELRCDPISGHTALYWYRQSLGQGPEFLIYFQGTGAADDSGLPNDRFFAVRPEGSVSTLKIQRTERGDSAVYLCASSLTLGNEQYFGPGTRLTVT.

The V gene is TRBV20-1, the J gene TRBJ2-3; tentative D call: TRBD2 (6 bases). V lost 8 bases, J lost 4 bases, and 19 bases lay in between. This CDR3 has 14 amino acids. Germline CDR1 DFQATT, CDR2 SNEGSKA (reference sequence). CDR3 loop: CSPYPPTRPDTQYF. The CDR3 DNA reads TGCAGTCCTTACCCCCCGACTAGGCCAGATACGCAGTATTTT.

The DNA for the CDR3 is TGTGCCAGCAGTTCCCAAGGTCCCACTAATGAAAAACTGTTTTTT. It encodes CASSSQGPTNEKLFF. This chain joins TRBV6-6 and TRBJ1-4; D is undetermined. Per germline, CDR1 MNHNY and CDR2 SVGAGI (reference sequence). V lost 4 bases, J lost 2 bases, and 11 bases lay in between. The CDR3 is 15 residues long.

This clonotype turned up a few times. The CDR3 sequence is CASSPEPNRGKETQYF. The DNA for the CDR3 is TGTGCCAGCAGTCCCGAACCGAACCGGGGTAAAGAGACCCAGTACTTC. V usage is TRBV12-3 or TRBV12-4 and J usage is TRBJ2-5; D perhaps matches TRBD2 (5 bases). The length of the CDR3 is 16 residues. Between the trimmed V and J ends, which lost 5 bases and 3 bases, there was a span of 19 bases.

The chain recombines TRBV20-1 with TRBJ1-2, with D perhaps TRBD1 (6 bases). V lost 2 bases and J lost 6, with 7 bases in between. The CDR3 has 11 residues. CDR1 is DFQATT and CDR2 is SNEGSKA in the germline V gene (reference sequence). The chain's CDR3 is CSARYRDGYTF. The CDR3 region has the DNA TGCAGTGCTAGATACAGGGATGGCTACACCTTC.

The V and J genes are TRBV2 and TRBJ2-5; 8 bases fit TRBD2. The V gene end was trimmed by 8 bases and the J gene end by 5 bases; junction bases not matched to a gene: 13. Germline lookup yields CDR1 SNHLY and CDR2 FYNNEI. CDR3 length: 15 residues. This CDR3 is CASGRELAASETQYF. CDR3 coding DNA: TGTGCCAGCGGTCGGGAACTAGCGGCGAGTGAGACCCAGTACTTC.

The V call is TRBV29-1, the J call TRBJ1-1; D remains ambiguous. Germline CDR1 SQVTM, CDR2 ANQGSEA. CDR3 size: 13 residues. The V gene lost 4 bases and the J gene lost 0 bases, with 9 bases spanning the gap. The CDR3 nucleotides are TGCAGCGTTGCTCGAGGGTTGAACACTGAAGCTTTCTTT. Encoded protein: CSVARGLNTEAFF.

V is TRBV5-4 and J is TRBJ2-7, with a possible D match to TRBD1 (5 bases). The assigned J gene may be wrong: the sequence end matches TRBJ2-5 better. CDR1 and CDR2 from the germline V gene are SGHNT and YYREEE (reference sequence). The CDR3 length is 14 residues. The CDR3, as DNA: TGTGCCAGCAGCTTGGAGGGGTTTCATGGGACCCAGTACTTC. It is translated as CASSLEGFHGTQYF.

This clonotype was counted between two and nine times. The chain uses TRBV29-1 and TRBJ2-3; 7 nucleotides align to TRBD2. After removal of 3 bases from V and 2 bases from J, the junction contained 14 bases not matched to a gene. The germline V gene has CDR1 SQVTM and CDR2 ANQGSEA. The CDR3 consists of 17 residues. The CDR3 is CSVEVWGTGGLTDTQYF. Written as DNA, the CDR3 is TGCAGCGTTGAGGTGTGGGGCACGGGAGGCCTCACAGATACGCAGTATTTT.

This clonotype was seen a handful of times. The chain combines TRBV5-6 with TRBJ2-7, with D perhaps TRBD1 (5 bases). Germline values: CDR1 SGHDT, CDR2 YYEEEE. Trimming shortened V by 5 bases and J by 5 bases, and 17 bases separated the two germline ends. The CDR3 has 14 residues. CDR3 protein: CASRMATVPNEQYF. The DNA of the CDR3 is TGTGCCAGCAGGATGGCGACAGTTCCCAACGAGCAGTACTTC.

This chain joins TRBV7-2 and TRBJ2-3; 8 bases are a match to TRBD2. The length of the CDR3 is 14 residues. Germline V gene lookup returns CDR1 SGHTA and CDR2 FQGNSA. V gave up 5 bases and J gave up 4 bases; unmatched junction bases: 5. CDR3: CASSPAGGSDTQYF. CDR3 nucleotides: TGTGCCAGCAGCCCGGCGGGAGGTTCAGATACGCAGTATTTT.